The 5 T cell receptor beta chains listed next were all sequenced from one sample in a study of CD4+ T cells in melanoma. Produced via immunoSEQ multiplex PCR; TCRdb's table is partial and in-frame only. The table records some 9,900 clones, about three quarters of them present only once. The specimen was cells from a culture (not recorded whether cultured in vitro). These receptors were taken from a human donor with melanoma.

The genes are TRBV5-4 and TRBJ2-1; 11 positions agree with TRBD2. V lost 4 bases and J lost 4; bases outside the gene matches: 4. Germline assignment: CDR1 SGHNT and CDR2 YYREEE (reference sequence). The CDR3 is 15 residues long. CDR3: CASSRTSGRYNEQFF. CDR3 sequence (DNA): TGTGCCAGCAGCCGCACTAGCGGGAGATACAATGAGCAGTTCTTC.

The rearrangement uses TRBV6-2 or TRBV6-3 and TRBJ2-2, with D possibly called TRBD1 or TRBD2 (5 bases each). This CDR3 region has 14 residues. The germline V and J ends were trimmed by 6 bases and 9 bases, with 17 bases remaining between them. CDR1 is MNHEY and CDR2 is SVGEGT in the germline V gene. The CDR3 sequence: CASSTTTPGRELFF. DNA for the CDR3: TGTGCCAGCAGCACCACCACCCCGGGACGGGAGCTGTTTTTT.

The chain links TRBV5-1 to TRBJ1-4; D not certain. The CDR3 has 18 residues. V was shortened by 4 bases and J by 0 bases, with 19 bases between the two germline ends. Germline V gene lookup returns CDR1 SGHRS and CDR2 YFSETQ. DNA of the CDR3: TGCGCCAGCAGCACAACACCGAGGGTTCGGGCAACTAATGAAAAACTGTTTTTT. It yields the protein CASSTTPRVRATNEKLFF.

Only one count was recorded for this clone. The chain uses TRBV5-6 and TRBJ1-5; 8 bases are shared with TRBD1. The CDR3 runs 16 residues. Germline V gene lookup returns CDR1 SGHDT and CDR2 YYEEEE. V trimming: 3 bases; J trimming: 3 bases; junction bases outside the gene matches: 8. CDR3 bases: TGTGCCAGCAGCTACGAAGGGACAGGCGCCAATCAGCCCCAGCATTTT. Amino acid sequence: CASSYEGTGANQPQHF.

In this sample, this clone is medium-sized (0.01 to 0.1%). For the CDR3, the DNA is TGTGCCAGCAGTGATGAGTTGACTCCCCACTACGAGCAGTACTTC. Encoded protein: CASSDELTPHYEQYF. The genes are TRBV2 and TRBJ2-7; D gene uncertain. Trimming took 3 bases from V and 3 from J, leaving 15 bases between them. CDR1 and CDR2 from the germline V gene are SNHLY and FYNNEI. The CDR3 is 15 amino acids.